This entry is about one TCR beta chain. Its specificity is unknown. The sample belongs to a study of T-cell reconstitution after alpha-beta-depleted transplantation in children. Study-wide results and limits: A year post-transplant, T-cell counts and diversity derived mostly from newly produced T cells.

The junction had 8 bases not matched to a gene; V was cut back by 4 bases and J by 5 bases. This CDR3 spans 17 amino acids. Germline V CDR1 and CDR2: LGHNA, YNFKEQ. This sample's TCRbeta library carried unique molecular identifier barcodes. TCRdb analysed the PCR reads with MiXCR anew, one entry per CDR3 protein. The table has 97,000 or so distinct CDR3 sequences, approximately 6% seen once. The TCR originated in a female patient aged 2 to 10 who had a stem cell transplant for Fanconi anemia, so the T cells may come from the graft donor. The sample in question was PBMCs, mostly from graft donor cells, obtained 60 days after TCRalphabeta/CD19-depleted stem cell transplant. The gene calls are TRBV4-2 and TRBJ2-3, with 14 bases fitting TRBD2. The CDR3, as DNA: TGTGCCAGCAGCCTAACCGGGACTAGCGGGGGTCGAGATACGCAGTATTTT. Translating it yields CASSLTGTSGGRDTQYF.